A single sample is the source of the 11 T cell receptor beta chains below, sequenced in a study of regulatory and conventional T cells in breast cancer. TCRdb reanalysed the PCR reads using MiXCR and keeps one entry per CDR3 protein. Among about 1,100 distinct CDR3 sequences listed, about 26% were seen once. The sequencing input was conventional T cells from blood. These receptors originate from a female donor with breast cancer.

This clonotype counts as medium-sized. V is TRBV2 and J is TRBJ2-1, with D perhaps TRBD1 (6 bases). The CDR3 runs to 14 residues. V was pared by 8 bases and J by 1 base, with 12 bases between. Germline V gives CDR1 SNHLY, CDR2 FYNNEI. This CDR3 reads CASRQEISYNEQFF. DNA for the CDR3: TGTGCCAGCCGACAGGAGATTTCCTACAATGAGCAGTTCTTC.

The sample holds one count of this clonotype. This clone may be a read error of a much larger clone one base away. This sequence joins TRBV6-1 and TRBJ1-5; no reliable D call. This CDR3 has 11 amino acids. CDR1 and CDR2 from the germline V gene are MNHNS and SASEGT. This chain's CDR3 is CASEGNQTQHF. CDR3 coding DNA: TGTGCCAGCGAGGGCAATCAGACCCAGCATTTT.

This clonotype is medium-sized in the sample. The CDR3 loop is CASAIGEITDTQYF. The CDR3 DNA is TGTGCCAGCGCGATAGGCGAAATCACAGATACGCAGTATTTT. The V gene is TRBV6-1, the J gene TRBJ2-3; no reliable D call. Looked up from germline, CDR1 is MNHNS and CDR2 is SASEGT. The CDR3 extends over 14 amino acids. The V and J ends lost 8 bases and 2 bases respectively, with 14 bases between them.

This clonotype qualifies as medium-sized. The junction and the germline gene differ at one end; a read error may be behind it. This chain joins TRBV20-1 and TRBJ1-5, with 7 bases that match TRBD1. Per germline, CDR1 DFQATT and CDR2 SNEGSKA (reference sequence). The CDR3 sequence is 14 residues long. The DNA of the CDR3 is TGCAGTGCTGGAGAACCCAGGGGGAATCAGCCCCAGCATTTT. Translated: CSAGEPRGNQPQHF.

This clonotype is medium-sized within its sample. The V call is TRBV6-5, the J call TRBJ1-5, with D maybe TRBD1 (5 bases). This CDR3 has 16 amino acids. The V end lost 10 bases, the J end lost 3 bases, and 22 bases lay between the germline ends. CDR1 and CDR2 (germline): MNHEY, SVGAGI. CDR3 region: CAISGGQGLDNQPQHF. DNA for the CDR3: TGTGCCATCAGCGGGGGTCAGGGATTGGACAATCAGCCCCAGCATTTT.

This clonotype rates as large. This rearrangement joins TRBV20-1 to TRBJ2-7; TRBD2 aligns across 7 bases. CDR1 and CDR2 from the germline V gene are DFQATT and SNEGSKA (reference sequence). After removal of 1 base from V and 1 base from J, the junction contained 13 bases not matched to a gene. The CDR3 is made up of 17 amino acids. This CDR3 is CSARALRAFSGSYEQYF. Here the CDR3 DNA reads TGCAGTGCTAGAGCCCTCAGGGCCTTTAGCGGGTCCTACGAGCAGTACTTC.

This clonotype is labeled large (0.1 to 1%). J is TRBJ2-3 and V is TRBV11-3; the match to TRBD2 covers 11 bases. This CDR3 region has 16 residues. J was trimmed by 6 bases and V by 5 bases; bases with no gene match: 10. The germline gives CDR1 SGHNT, CDR2 YENEEA. The CDR3 is CASSRATSGGMDTQYF. The CDR3 nucleotides are TGTGCCAGCAGCCGAGCCACTAGCGGGGGTATGGATACGCAGTATTTT.

As for this clonotype: This may stem from a read error, because a much larger clone lies one nucleotide away. This sequence joins TRBV9 and TRBJ2-3, with 7 positions matching TRBD1. J gave up 2 bases and V 3 bases, and 15 bases lay outside the gene matches. The CDR3 loop spans 18 amino acids. CDR1 is SGDLS, CDR2 YYNGEE, per germline. The CDR3 loop is CASSERDPRQGDTDTQYF. As DNA, the CDR3 is TGTGCCAGCAGCGAGAGAGATCCGAGACAGGGAGACACAGATACGCAGTATTTT.

As for this clonotype: This may stem from a read error, because a much larger clone lies one nucleotide away. The rearrangement joins TRBV2 to TRBJ1-2, with no clear D. Germline V gene lookup returns CDR1 SNHLY and CDR2 FYNNEI. V was pared by 3 bases and J by 8 bases, with 16 bases between. This CDR3 is 14 amino acids long. CDR3 sequence (DNA): TGTGCCAGCAGTGATTTGGGGATAGTGTACGGCTACACCTTC. Amino acids: CASSDLGIVYGYTF.

The chain has TRBV5-8 and TRBJ2-3; D not certain. This CDR3 has 16 amino acids. Trimming took 1 base from V and 0 from J, leaving 12 bases between them. The germline V gene encodes CDR1 SGHTS and CDR2 YDEGEE. The DNA for the CDR3 is TGTGCCAGCAGCTTGTCCGGGCACCATAGCACAGATACGCAGTATTTT. It specifies CASSLSGHHSTDTQYF.

As regards this clonotype: Mismatch with germline at one junction end may stem from a read error. The chain is built from TRBV6-1 and TRBJ2-2, with a tentative D call TRBD2 (6 bases). The germline CDR1 and CDR2 sequences are MNHNS and SASEGT. CDR3 length equals 15 residues. The CDR3 sequence is CASSFDRVRGGERFF. CDR3 bases: TGTGCCAGCAGCTTTGACCGGGTCCGAGGAGGGGAGCGGTTTTTT.